One and the same sample provided the 24 T cell receptor beta chains below, sequenced in a study of OX40 agonist ivuxolimab in advanced cancers. Measured with immunoSEQ multiplex PCR; TCRdb has only the in-frame clones, and not every one. In the table there are about 82,000 clones, about 86% of which are singletons. The sample here was CD4+ or CD8+ T cells sorted from blood, taken in a trial of the OX40 agonist ivuxolimab. These TCRs come from an adult with an advanced solid tumor such as melanoma, head and neck, liver or kidney cancer.

This clone was counted once. The chain combines TRBV19 with TRBJ2-6, with 7 bases fitting TRBD2. The germline CDR1 and CDR2 sequences are LNHDA and SQIVND (reference sequence). The CDR3 loop spans 15 amino acids. The trim removed 5 bases at V and 0 bases at J, leaving 1 base unmatched. This chain's CDR3 is CASSRGGSGANVLTF. In nucleotides, the CDR3 is TGTGCCAGTAGTCGCGGGGGCTCTGGGGCCAACGTCCTGACTTTC.

V and J are TRBV10-3 and TRBJ2-2, with 12 bases lining up with TRBD2. The germline CDR1 and CDR2 sequences are ENHRY and SYGVKD. With V trimmed by 7 bases and J by 2 bases, 5 bases remained unmatched. There are 16 residues in the CDR3. The CDR3 DNA sequence: TGTGCCATCATGAGGACTAGCGGGGCTAACACCGGGGAGCTGTTTTTT. It is translated as CAIMRTSGANTGELFF.

The chain combines TRBV6-5 with TRBJ1-5, with 7 bases matching TRBD1. V was clipped by 7 bases and J by 6 bases; unmatched bases: 9. CDR1 and CDR2 (germline): MNHEY, SVGAGI. CDR3 length: 14 residues. The CDR3 spells CASKVGGMGQPQHF. As DNA, the CDR3 is TGTGCCAGCAAAGTAGGGGGCATGGGTCAGCCCCAGCATTTT.

J is TRBJ2-2 and V is TRBV2; 15 nucleotides match TRBD2. Germline V gene data show CDR1 as SNHLY and CDR2 as FYNNEI. V gave up 7 bases and J gave up 4 bases; unmatched junction bases: 7. This CDR3 is built from 17 residues. The CDR3: CASTGLAGGPGTGELFF. The CDR3 region has the DNA TGTGCCAGCACTGGACTAGCGGGAGGGCCGGGCACCGGGGAGCTGTTTTTT. The full variable domain, completed using reference TRBV2 and TRBJ2-2, is EPEVTQTPSHQVTQMGQEVILRCVPISNHLYFYWYRQILGQKVEFLVSFYNNEISEKSEIFDDQFSVERPDGSNFTLKIRSTKLEDSAMYFCASTGLAGGPGTGELFFGEGSRLTVL.

A remark on this clone: Additional DNA sequences in this sample encode the identical CDR3. CDR3 DNA sequence: TGTGCCAGCAGCGTACAGAGGAACACTGAAGCTTTCTTT. Amino acids: CASSVQRNTEAFF. The V and J genes are TRBV9 and TRBJ1-1; D not resolved. V lost 1 base, J lost 1 base, and 5 bases lay in between. Looked up from germline, CDR1 is SGDLS and CDR2 is YYNGEE. The CDR3 sequence is 13 residues long.

The CDR3 DNA reads TGTGCCAGCAGTTACTCTCGGCAGGCGGAGACCCAGTACTTC. The encoded protein is CASSYSRQAETQYF. The chain joins TRBV6-6 to TRBJ2-5; unclear D gene. The CDR3 extends over 14 amino acids. Germline V CDR1 and CDR2: MNHNY, SVGAGI (reference sequence). V was pared by 0 bases and J by 5 bases, with 10 bases between.

V and J are TRBV11-2 and TRBJ2-1; D perhaps matches TRBD1 (5 bases). Germline V CDR1 and CDR2: SGHAT, FQNNGV. V was shortened by 0 bases and J by 2 bases, with 11 bases between the two germline ends. The CDR3 runs 16 residues. For the CDR3, the DNA is TGTGCCAGCAGCTTAGATAGGACACCCCCCTACAATGAGCAGTTCTTC. Translation gives CASSLDRTPPYNEQFF.

The J gene is TRBJ2-2, the V gene TRBV18; possibly TRBD1 for D (5 bases). Germline V gene sequence: CDR1 KGHSH, CDR2 LQKENI. The ends were cut back, 3 bases at V and 2 bases at J, with 10 bases in the middle. This CDR3 comprises 15 residues. The CDR3 is CASSPSRVNTGELFF. In DNA, the CDR3 is TGTGCCAGCTCACCGTCCAGGGTCAACACCGGGGAGCTGTTTTTT.

CDR3 protein: CASSAMEVTENQPQHF. The CDR3 coding sequence is TGTGCCAGCAGTGCGATGGAGGTTACAGAAAATCAGCCCCAGCATTTT. The V and J genes are TRBV6-1 and TRBJ1-5; D is unresolved. V lost 4 bases, J lost 4 bases, and 17 bases lay in between. The CDR3 extends over 16 amino acids. Germline V lookup: CDR1 MNHNS, CDR2 SASEGT.

The J gene is TRBJ2-7, the V gene TRBV6-5, with 8 nucleotides matching TRBD1. The CDR3 consists of 14 residues. Germline V gene sequence: CDR1 MNHEY, CDR2 SVGAGI. V trimming: 4 bases; J trimming: 3 bases; junction bases outside the gene matches: 5. The CDR3 reads CASSLGQGVYEQYF. Here the CDR3 DNA reads TGTGCCAGCAGTTTAGGACAGGGTGTCTACGAGCAGTACTTC.

Worth noting for this clone: A read error may account for a junction end that differs from germline. The V gene is TRBV7-7, the J gene TRBJ2-3; 8 bases fit TRBD2. Germline V gene sequence: CDR1 SSHAT, CDR2 FNYEAQ (reference sequence). The CDR3 is 14 amino acids. CDR3 loop: CASSLGLAGDTQYF. In DNA form, the CDR3 reads TGTGCTAGCAGCTTAGGGCTAGCGGGAGATACGCAGTATTTT.

The chain recombines TRBV19 with TRBJ2-5; the D gene could be TRBD1 or TRBD2 (6 bases each). The germline V gene has CDR1 LNHDA and CDR2 SQIVND (reference sequence). Trimming shortened V by 5 bases and J by 5 bases, and 18 bases separated the two germline ends. The CDR3 has 15 amino acids. The CDR3 DNA is TGTGCCAGTAGTGTGGGGGGCGAAGCCAGGGAGACCCAGTACTTC. This sequence encodes CASSVGGEARETQYF.

The chain uses TRBV6-1 and TRBJ2-7; D is uncertain. Germline V CDR1 and CDR2: MNHNS, SASEGT. Trimming left V 4 bases short and J 4 bases short, with 11 bases between. This CDR3 has 13 amino acids. This CDR3 reads CASSGGLFYEQYF. CDR3 bases: TGTGCCAGCAGTGGGGGTCTGTTTTACGAGCAGTACTTC.

This rearrangement joins TRBV19 to TRBJ2-6; D remains unclear. Trimming removed 7 bases at V and 2 bases at J, with 0 bases between. The V gene's germline CDR1 is LNHDA and CDR2 SQIVND (reference sequence). This CDR3 contains 11 residues. The CDR3 region is CASTGANVLTF. CDR3 nucleotides: TGTGCCAGTACTGGGGCCAACGTCCTGACTTTC.

V gene TRBV11-2 combines with J gene TRBJ2-5, with D perhaps TRBD2 (6 bases). CDR3 length equals 18 residues. Germline loops: CDR1 SGHAT, CDR2 FQNNGV. Trimming removed 5 bases from V and 1 base from J, with 23 bases in between. The CDR3 DNA sequence: TGTGCCAGCAGCCCTAGGGCCCAGCGGGCCGGATTCCAAGAGACCCAGTACTTC. Protein sequence: CASSPRAQRAGFQETQYF.

V gene TRBV13 combines with J gene TRBJ2-7; possibly TRBD1 or TRBD2 for D (5 bases each). V was cut by 5 bases and J by 3 bases, with 11 bases left in between. Germline V gives CDR1 PRHDT, CDR2 FYEKMQ (reference sequence). This CDR3 spans 13 amino acids. This chain's CDR3 is CASSPGPLYEQYF. In DNA form, the CDR3 reads TGTGCCAGCAGCCCGGGGCCCCTCTACGAGCAGTACTTC.

In its sample, this clone was seen once. The chain combines TRBV11-3 with TRBJ1-3; D gene uncertain. With 2 bases removed from V and 4 bases from J, the gap between germline ends came to 12 bases. The V gene's germline CDR1 is SGHNT and CDR2 YENEEA. The CDR3 has 15 residues. In DNA, the CDR3 is TGTGCCAGCAGCTTAACCGGGCACGGGGGAAACACCATATATTTT. It codes for CASSLTGHGGNTIYF.

The rearrangement links TRBV6-5 to TRBJ2-2, with 7 bases lining up with TRBD1. Unmatched junction bases numbered 2, after V lost 6 bases and J lost 1 base. There are 14 residues in the CDR3. Per germline, CDR1 MNHEY and CDR2 SVGAGI. The CDR3 sequence is CASSRDRNTGELFF. CDR3 DNA sequence: TGTGCCAGCAGCAGGGACAGGAACACCGGGGAGCTGTTTTTT.

On this clone itself: Relative to the germline gene, one junction end is altered; a read error may explain this. V is TRBV7-2 and J is TRBJ2-2; D not resolved. This CDR3 contains 16 residues. Germline CDR1 and CDR2: SGHTA and FQGNSA. The DNA of the CDR3 is TGTGCCAGCACCTTAGGCACAACTACTCACACCGGGGAGCTGTTTTTT. Its translation: CASTLGTTTHTGELFF.

The V and J genes are TRBV29-1 and TRBJ2-7; TRBD1 agrees at 10 bases. Germline V gene lookup returns CDR1 SQVTM and CDR2 ANQGSEA. The CDR3 is 13 amino acids. Losses at the gene ends were 1 base for V and 6 bases for J; bases not matched to a gene: 3. In DNA, the CDR3 is TGCAGCGTTGAAGGGCGGACAGGGGGCGAGCAGTACTTC. Its translation is CSVEGRTGGEQYF.

The rearrangement links TRBV20-1 to TRBJ2-1; D is ambiguous. The CDR3 is made up of 11 amino acids. Trimming took off 3 bases at V and 8 bases at J, with 8 bases between the two ends. The germline gives CDR1 DFQATT, CDR2 SNEGSKA (reference sequence). CDR3 sequence reads: CSARGEDEQFF. In DNA, the CDR3 is TGCAGTGCTAGGGGTGAGGATGAGCAGTTCTTC.

The rearrangement links TRBV7-2 to TRBJ2-3; no clear D. The CDR3 spans 14 residues. Germline V gives CDR1 SGHTA, CDR2 FQGNSA. The V end was cut by 8 bases, the J end by 7 bases, with 19 bases between. CDR3 coding DNA: TGTGCCAGCGGTCTTGGGCTCATCTCGTATACGCAGTATTTT. It codes for CASGLGLISYTQYF.

The chain combines TRBV14 with TRBJ2-3; D gene ambiguous. The ends were cut back, 4 bases at V and 6 bases at J, with 11 bases in the middle. Germline V gives CDR1 SGHDN, CDR2 FVKESK. This CDR3 has 13 amino acids. In nucleotides, the CDR3 is TGTGCCAGCAGCCGAACCTTGTTGGATACGCAGTATTTT. Encoded protein: CASSRTLLDTQYF. Complete variable domain (other parts from reference TRBV14 and TRBJ2-3): EAGVTQFPSHSVIEKGQTVTLRCDPISGHDNLYWYRRVMGKEIKFLLHFVKESKQDESGMPNNRFLAERTGGTYSTLKVQPAELEDSGVYFCASSRTLLDTQYFGPGTRLTVL.

The chain is built from TRBV6-5 and TRBJ1-4; no clear D gene. The CDR3 loop spans 13 amino acids. CDR1 is MNHEY and CDR2 is SVGAGI in the germline V gene. Deletions cut 2 bases from V and 8 bases from J, with 9 bases between. CDR3 nucleotides: TGTGCCAGCAGTTACACCCCACCCGAAAAACTGTTTTTT. Translating it yields CASSYTPPEKLFF.